The entry that follows covers one TCR beta chain sequence. The antigen remains unidentified. The sample comes from a study of graft-versus-host responses after intestinal transplantation. Study-wide points: The highest levels of circulating GvH clones went along with early declines in HvG clones after transplant. The authors found GvH clones in recipient marrow, some appearing first in ileum or blood.

V gave up 1 base and J gave up 4 bases; unmatched junction bases: 5. CDR3 size: 16 residues. The V gene's germline CDR1 is LNHNV and CDR2 YYDKDF (reference sequence). Processing was applied to graft tissue in order to liberate intraepithelial and lamina propria lymphocytes. Method: immunoSEQ multiplex PCR; TCRdb's copy keeps in-frame clones and lacks some. In the table there are approximately 63,000 clones, about 89% of which are singletons. The chain is built from TRBV15 and TRBJ2-3, with 10 nucleotides matching TRBD1. The receptor comes from a human patient who received an intestinal transplant, so some T cells may come from the graft donor. Sequencing was performed on ileum tissue, taken 357 days after transplant. The chain's CDR3 is CATSRGTGGVADTQYF. CDR3 nucleotide sequence: TGTGCCACCAGCAGAGGGACAGGGGGGGTCGCAGATACGCAGTATTTT.